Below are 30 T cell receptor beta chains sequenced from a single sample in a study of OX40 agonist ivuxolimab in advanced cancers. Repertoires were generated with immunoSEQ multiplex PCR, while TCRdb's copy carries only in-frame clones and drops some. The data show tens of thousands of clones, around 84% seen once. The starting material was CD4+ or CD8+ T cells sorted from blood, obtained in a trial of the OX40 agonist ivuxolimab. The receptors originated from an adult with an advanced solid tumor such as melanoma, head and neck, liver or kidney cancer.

Here the CDR3 reads CASSPGVGQASDTQYF. CDR3 nucleotide sequence: TGCGCCAGCAGCCCTGGTGTGGGACAGGCCTCAGATACGCAGTATTTT. J is TRBJ2-3 and V is TRBV5-1; 8 nucleotides align to TRBD1. V was clipped by 4 bases and J by 4 bases; unmatched bases: 11. The CDR3 extends over 16 amino acids. Germline V gene lookup returns CDR1 SGHRS and CDR2 YFSETQ.

The CDR3 DNA follows: TGTGCCAGCAGCGCCAACATTGGAGGGGGATCTAATGAAAAACTGTTTTTT. Its translation: CASSANIGGGSNEKLFF. V and J are TRBV9 and TRBJ1-4; D is perhaps TRBD1 (6 bases). This CDR3 has 17 residues. The germline V gene has CDR1 SGDLS and CDR2 YYNGEE. V was clipped by 3 bases and J by 3 bases, with 18 bases between them.

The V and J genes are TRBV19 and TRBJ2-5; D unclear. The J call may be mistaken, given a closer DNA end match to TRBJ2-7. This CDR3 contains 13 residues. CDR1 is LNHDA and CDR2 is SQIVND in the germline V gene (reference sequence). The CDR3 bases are TGTGCCAGTAGTCCCGGAAGTCCCTACGAGCAGTACTTC. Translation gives CASSPGSPYEQYF.

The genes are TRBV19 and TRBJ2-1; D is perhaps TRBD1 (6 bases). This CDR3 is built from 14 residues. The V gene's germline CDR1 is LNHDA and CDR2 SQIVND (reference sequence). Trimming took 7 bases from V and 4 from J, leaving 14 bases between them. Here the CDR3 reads CASKSDSGYNEQFF. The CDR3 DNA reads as TGTGCCAGTAAATCGGACAGTGGGTACAATGAGCAGTTCTTC.

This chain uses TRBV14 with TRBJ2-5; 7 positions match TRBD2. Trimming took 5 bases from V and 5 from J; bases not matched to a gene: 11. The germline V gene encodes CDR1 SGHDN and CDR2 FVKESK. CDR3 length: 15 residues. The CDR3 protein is CASSTQLGGRETQYF. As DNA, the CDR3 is TGTGCCAGCAGCACCCAATTGGGAGGGCGGGAGACCCAGTACTTC.

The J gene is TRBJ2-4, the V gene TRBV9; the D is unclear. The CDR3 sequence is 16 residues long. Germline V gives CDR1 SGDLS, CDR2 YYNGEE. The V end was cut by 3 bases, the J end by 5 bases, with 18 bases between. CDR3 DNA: TGTGCCAGCAGCGCGGACCCGACTCCGCCCCAAAACATTCAGTACTTC. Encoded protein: CASSADPTPPQNIQYF.

The CDR3 coding sequence is TGCAGCGTTGGTGCCTGGGGGACAACCTCCTACGAGCAGTACTTC. Translating gives CSVGAWGTTSYEQYF. The genes are TRBV29-1 and TRBJ2-7, with D possibly TRBD1 on 6 matching bases. This CDR3 region has 15 residues. Per germline, CDR1 SQVTM and CDR2 ANQGSEA. The V gene lost 4 bases and the J gene lost 0 bases, with 16 bases spanning the gap.

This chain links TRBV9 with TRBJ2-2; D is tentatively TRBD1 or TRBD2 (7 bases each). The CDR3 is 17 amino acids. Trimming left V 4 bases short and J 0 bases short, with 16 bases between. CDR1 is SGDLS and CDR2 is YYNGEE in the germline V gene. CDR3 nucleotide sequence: TGTGCCAGCAGCCCCAGGGGGGAGGGGGCGAACACCGGGGAGCTGTTTTTT. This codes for CASSPRGEGANTGELFF.

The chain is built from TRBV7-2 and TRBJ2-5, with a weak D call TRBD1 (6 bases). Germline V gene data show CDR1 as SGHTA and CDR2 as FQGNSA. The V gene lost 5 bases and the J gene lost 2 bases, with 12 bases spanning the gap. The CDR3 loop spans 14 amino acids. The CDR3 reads CASSRGQLQETQYF. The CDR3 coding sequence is TGTGCCAGCAGCCGCGGACAGTTACAAGAGACCCAGTACTTC.

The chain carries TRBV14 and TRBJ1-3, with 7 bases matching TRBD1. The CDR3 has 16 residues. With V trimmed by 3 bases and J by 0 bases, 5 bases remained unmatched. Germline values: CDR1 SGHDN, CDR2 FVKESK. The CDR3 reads CASSQGQPSSGNTIYF. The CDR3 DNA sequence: TGTGCCAGCAGCCAGGGACAGCCGAGCTCTGGAAACACCATATATTTT.

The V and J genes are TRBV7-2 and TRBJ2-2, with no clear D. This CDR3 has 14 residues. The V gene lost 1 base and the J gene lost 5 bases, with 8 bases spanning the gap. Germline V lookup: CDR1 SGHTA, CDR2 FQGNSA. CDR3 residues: CASSLGQGTGELFF. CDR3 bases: TGTGCCAGCAGCTTAGGGCAAGGGACCGGGGAGCTGTTTTTT.

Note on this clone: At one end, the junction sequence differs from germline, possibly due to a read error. The CDR3 DNA follows: TGTGCTAGCAGCCCGGGGCTAGCGGGGGCGGGCGAGCAGTACTTC. Its protein product is CASSPGLAGAGEQYF. The chain combines TRBV7-7 with TRBJ2-7, with TRBD2 identical over 10 bases. This CDR3 region has 15 residues. Germline loops: CDR1 SSHAT, CDR2 FNYEAQ (reference sequence).

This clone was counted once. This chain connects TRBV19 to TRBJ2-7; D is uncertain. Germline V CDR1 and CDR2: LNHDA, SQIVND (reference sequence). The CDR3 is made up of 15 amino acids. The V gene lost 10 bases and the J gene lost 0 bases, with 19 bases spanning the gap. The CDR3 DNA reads TGTGCCACACACGATTCCCGAAAGAGCTCCTACGAGCAGTACTTC. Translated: CATHDSRKSSYEQYF.

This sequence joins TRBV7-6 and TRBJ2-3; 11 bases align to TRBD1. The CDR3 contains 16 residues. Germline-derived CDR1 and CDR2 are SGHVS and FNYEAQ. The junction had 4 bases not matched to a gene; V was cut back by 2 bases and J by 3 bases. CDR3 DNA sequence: TGTGCCAGCAGCTTAAGGACAGGGGGCTTTACAGATACGCAGTATTTT. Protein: CASSLRTGGFTDTQYF.

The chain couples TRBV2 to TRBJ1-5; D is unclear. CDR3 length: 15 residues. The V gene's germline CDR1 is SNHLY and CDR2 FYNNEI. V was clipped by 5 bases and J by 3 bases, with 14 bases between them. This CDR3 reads CASSTQKGPNQPQHF. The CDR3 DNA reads TGTGCCAGCAGTACACAGAAGGGCCCCAATCAGCCCCAGCATTTT. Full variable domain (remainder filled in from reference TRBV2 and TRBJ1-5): EPEVTQTPSHQVTQMGQEVILRCVPISNHLYFYWYRQILGQKVEFLVSFYNNEISEKSEIFDDQFSVERPDGSNFTLKIRSTKLEDSAMYFCASSTQKGPNQPQHFGDGTRLSIL.

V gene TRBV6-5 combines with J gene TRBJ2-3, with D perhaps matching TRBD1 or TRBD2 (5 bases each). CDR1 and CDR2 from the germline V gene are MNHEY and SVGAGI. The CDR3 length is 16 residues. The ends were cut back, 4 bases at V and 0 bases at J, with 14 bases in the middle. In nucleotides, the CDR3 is TGTGCCAGCAGTTTCGGGGCTTTCTCTAGCACAGATACGCAGTATTTT. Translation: CASSFGAFSSTDTQYF.

CDR3 in DNA: TGTGCCAGCAGTTACTCCGGGACAGGGGTAGGAGAGCAGTTCTTC. It translates to CASSYSGTGVGEQFF. V and J are TRBV6-5 and TRBJ2-1, with TRBD1 identical over 10 bases. The CDR3 has 15 amino acids. Looked up from germline, CDR1 is MNHEY and CDR2 is SVGAGI. The V and J ends lost 0 bases and 10 bases, in that order; junction bases with no gene match: 6.

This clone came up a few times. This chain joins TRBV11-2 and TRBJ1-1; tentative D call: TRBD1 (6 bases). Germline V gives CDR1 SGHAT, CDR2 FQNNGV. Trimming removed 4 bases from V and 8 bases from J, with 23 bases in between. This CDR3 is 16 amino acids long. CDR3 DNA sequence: TGTGCCAGCAGCTCGCCGCTCGGGACACGGGGACGGGAAGCTTTCTTT. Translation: CASSSPLGTRGREAFF.

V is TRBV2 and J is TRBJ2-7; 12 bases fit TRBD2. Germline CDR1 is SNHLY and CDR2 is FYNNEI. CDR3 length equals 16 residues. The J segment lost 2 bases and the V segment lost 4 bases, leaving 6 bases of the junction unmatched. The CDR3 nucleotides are TGTGCCAGCAGTGCCAACCTAGCGGGAGGGCCCTACGAGCAGTACTTC. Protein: CASSANLAGGPYEQYF.

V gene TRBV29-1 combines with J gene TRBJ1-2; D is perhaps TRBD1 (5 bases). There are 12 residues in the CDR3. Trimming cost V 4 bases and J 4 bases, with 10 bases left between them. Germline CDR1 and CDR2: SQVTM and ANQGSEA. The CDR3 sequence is CSVALGTYGYTF. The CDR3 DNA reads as TGCAGCGTTGCCCTGGGGACCTATGGCTACACCTTC.

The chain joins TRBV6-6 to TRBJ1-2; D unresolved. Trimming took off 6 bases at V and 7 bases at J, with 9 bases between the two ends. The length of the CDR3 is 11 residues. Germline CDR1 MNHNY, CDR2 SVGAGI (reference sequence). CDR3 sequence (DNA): TGTGCCAGCAGCGGGTCGGCTGGCTACACCTTC. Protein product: CASSGSAGYTF.

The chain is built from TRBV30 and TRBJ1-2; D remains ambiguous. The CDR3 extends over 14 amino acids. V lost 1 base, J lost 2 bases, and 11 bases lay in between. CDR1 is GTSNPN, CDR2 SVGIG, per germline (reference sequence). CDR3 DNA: TGTGCCTGGAGTGGCCAGCTCGGGAACTATGGCTACACCTTC. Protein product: CAWSGQLGNYGYTF.

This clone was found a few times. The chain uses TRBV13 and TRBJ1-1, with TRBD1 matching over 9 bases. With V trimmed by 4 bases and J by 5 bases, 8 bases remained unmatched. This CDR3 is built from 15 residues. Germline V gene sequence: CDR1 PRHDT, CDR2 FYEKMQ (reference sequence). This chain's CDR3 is CASSSAGQGETEAFF. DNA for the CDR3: TGTGCCAGCAGCTCAGCGGGACAGGGTGAAACTGAAGCTTTCTTT.

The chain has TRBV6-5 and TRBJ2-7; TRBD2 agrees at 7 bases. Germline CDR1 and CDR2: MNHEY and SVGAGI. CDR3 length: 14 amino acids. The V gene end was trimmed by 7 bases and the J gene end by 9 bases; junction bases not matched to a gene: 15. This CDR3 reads CASTRGVGETGQYF. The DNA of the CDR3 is TGTGCCAGCACCCGGGGGGTTGGGGAAACTGGGCAGTACTTC.

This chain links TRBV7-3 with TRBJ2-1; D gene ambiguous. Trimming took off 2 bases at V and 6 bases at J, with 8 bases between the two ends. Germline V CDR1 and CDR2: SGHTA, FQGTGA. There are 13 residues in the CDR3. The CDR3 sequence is CASSLPGLNEQFF. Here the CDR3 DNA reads TGTGCCAGCAGCTTACCCGGTCTCAATGAGCAGTTCTTC.

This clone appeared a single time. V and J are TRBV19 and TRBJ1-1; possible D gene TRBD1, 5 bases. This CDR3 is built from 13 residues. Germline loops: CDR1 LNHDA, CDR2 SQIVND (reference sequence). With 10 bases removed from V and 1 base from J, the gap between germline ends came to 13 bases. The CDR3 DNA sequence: TGTGCCATATACCATACAGGGAACACTGAAGCTTTCTTT. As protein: CAIYHTGNTEAFF.

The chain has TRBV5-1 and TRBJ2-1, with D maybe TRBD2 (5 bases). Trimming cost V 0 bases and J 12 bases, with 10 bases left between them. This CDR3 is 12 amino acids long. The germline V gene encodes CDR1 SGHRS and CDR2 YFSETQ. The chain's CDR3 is CASSLDPEGQFF. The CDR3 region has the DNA TGCGCCAGCAGCTTGGACCCTGAGGGGCAGTTCTTC.

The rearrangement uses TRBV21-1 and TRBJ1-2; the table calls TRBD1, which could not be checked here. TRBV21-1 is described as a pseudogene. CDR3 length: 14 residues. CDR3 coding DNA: TGTGCCAGCAGCGTCGGGGACAGTAACTATGGCTACACCTTC. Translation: CASSVGDSNYGYTF.

The chain's CDR3 is CASRGGQVYTEAFF. The CDR3, as DNA: TGTGCCTCAAGGGGGGGCCAGGTGTACACTGAAGCTTTCTTT. The V call is TRBV19, the J call TRBJ1-1; a weak D match, TRBD1 (6 bases). The germline V gene encodes CDR1 LNHDA and CDR2 SQIVND (reference sequence). Trimming took 11 bases from V and 3 from J, leaving 19 bases between them. This CDR3 contains 14 residues.

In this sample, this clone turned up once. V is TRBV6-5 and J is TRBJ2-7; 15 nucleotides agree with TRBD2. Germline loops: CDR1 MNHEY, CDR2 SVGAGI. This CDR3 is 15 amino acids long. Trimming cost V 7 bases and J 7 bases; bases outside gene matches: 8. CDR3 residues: CASTVGLAGGGEQYF. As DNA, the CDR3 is TGTGCCAGCACCGTAGGACTAGCGGGAGGGGGAGAGCAGTACTTC.